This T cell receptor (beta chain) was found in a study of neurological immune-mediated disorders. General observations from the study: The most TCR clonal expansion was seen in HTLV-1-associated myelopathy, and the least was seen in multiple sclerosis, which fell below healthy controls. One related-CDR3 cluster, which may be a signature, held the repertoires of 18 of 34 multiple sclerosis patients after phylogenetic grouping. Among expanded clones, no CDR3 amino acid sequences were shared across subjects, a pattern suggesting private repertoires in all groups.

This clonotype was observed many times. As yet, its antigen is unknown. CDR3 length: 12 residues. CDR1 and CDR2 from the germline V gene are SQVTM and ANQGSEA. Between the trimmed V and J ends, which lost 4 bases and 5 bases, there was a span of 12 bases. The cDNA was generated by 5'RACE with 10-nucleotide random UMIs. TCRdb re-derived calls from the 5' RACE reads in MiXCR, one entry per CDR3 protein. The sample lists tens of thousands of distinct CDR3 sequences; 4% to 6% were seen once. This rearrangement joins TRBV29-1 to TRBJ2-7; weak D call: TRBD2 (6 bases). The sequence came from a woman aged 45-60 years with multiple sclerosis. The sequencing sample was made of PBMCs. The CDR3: CSVALGGNEQYF. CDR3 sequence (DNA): TGCAGCGTTGCCCTTGGGGGGAACGAGCAGTACTTC.